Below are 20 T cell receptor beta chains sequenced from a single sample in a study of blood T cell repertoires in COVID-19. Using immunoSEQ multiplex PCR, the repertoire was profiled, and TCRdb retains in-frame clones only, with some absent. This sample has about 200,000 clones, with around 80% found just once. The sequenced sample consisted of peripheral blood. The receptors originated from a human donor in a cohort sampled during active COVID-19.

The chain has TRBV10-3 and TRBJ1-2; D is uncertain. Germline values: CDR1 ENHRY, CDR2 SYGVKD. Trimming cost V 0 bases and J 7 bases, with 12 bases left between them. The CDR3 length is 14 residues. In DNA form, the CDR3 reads TGTGCCATCAGTGAGTCAGGTAGGACTGGTGGCTACACCTTC. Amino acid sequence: CAISESGRTGGYTF.

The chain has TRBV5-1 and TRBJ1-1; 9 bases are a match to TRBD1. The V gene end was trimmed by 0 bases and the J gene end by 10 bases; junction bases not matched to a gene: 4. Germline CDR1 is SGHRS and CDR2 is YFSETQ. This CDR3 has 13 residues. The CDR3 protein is CASSLAGQGSAFF. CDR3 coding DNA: TGCGCCAGCAGCTTGGCGGGACAGGGATCAGCTTTCTTT.

CDR3: CASSALDRGGDTQYF. Here the CDR3 DNA reads TGTGCCAGCAGCGCTTTGGACAGGGGAGGTGATACGCAGTATTTT. This chain uses TRBV9 with TRBJ2-3, with 9 bases lining up with TRBD1. The CDR3 is 15 residues long. Germline trimming cut 3 bases from V and 6 bases from J; bases unmatched to any gene: 8. The germline V gene encodes CDR1 SGDLS and CDR2 YYNGEE.

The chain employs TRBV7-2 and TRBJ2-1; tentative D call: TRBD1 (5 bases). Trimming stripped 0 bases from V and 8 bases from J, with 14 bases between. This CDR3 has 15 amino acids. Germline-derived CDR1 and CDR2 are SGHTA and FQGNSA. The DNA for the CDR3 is TGTGCCAGCAGCTTAGCGGTAGGGGCTGGCTATGAGCAGTTCTTC. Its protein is CASSLAVGAGYEQFF.

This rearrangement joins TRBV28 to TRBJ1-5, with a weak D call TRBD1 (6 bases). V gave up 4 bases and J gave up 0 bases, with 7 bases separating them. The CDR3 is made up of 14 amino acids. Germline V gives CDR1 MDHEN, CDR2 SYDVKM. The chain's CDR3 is CASSWDNSNQPQHF. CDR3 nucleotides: TGTGCCAGCAGTTGGGACAATAGCAATCAGCCCCAGCATTTT. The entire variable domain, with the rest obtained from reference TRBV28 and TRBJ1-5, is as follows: DVKVTQSSRYLVKRTGEKVFLECVQDMDHENMFWYRQDPGLGLRLIYFSYDVKMKEKGDIPEGYSVSREKKERFSLILESASTNQTSMYLCASSWDNSNQPQHFGDGTRLSIL.

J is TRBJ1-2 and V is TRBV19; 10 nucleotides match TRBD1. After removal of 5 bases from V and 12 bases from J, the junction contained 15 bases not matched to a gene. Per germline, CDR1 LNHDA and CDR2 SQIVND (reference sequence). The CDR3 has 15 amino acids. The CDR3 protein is CASSPTRDRGVKNTF. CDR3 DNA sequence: TGTGCCAGTAGTCCGACTCGGGACAGGGGCGTAAAAAACACCTTC.

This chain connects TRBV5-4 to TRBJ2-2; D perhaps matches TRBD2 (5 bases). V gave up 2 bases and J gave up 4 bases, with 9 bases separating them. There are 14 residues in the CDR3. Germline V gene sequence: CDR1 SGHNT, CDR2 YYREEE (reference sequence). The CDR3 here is CASSFGEGTGELFF. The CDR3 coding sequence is TGTGCCAGCAGCTTTGGTGAGGGCACCGGGGAGCTGTTTTTT.

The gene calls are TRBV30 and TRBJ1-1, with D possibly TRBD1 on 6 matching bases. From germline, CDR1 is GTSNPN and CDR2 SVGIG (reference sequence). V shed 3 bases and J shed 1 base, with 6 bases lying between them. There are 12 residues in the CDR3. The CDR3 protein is CAWRTGNTEAFF. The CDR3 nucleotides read TGTGCCTGGAGGACAGGGAACACTGAAGCTTTCTTT.

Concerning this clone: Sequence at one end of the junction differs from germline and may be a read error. The CDR3 reads CASSVGRDLDF. The DNA for the CDR3 is TGCGCCAGCAGTGTAGGCAGGGACTTGGATTTT. The chain links TRBV10-1 to TRBJ2-3; a weak D match, TRBD2 (6 bases). The CDR3 is 11 residues long. CDR1 is WNHNN, CDR2 SYGVQD, per germline (reference sequence).

CDR3 bases: TGTGCCAGCAGCCCGGAGGTCTCTTTTGGTGGTCGCCAAGAGACCCAGTACTTC. Translated, it gives CASSPEVSFGGRQETQYF. This rearrangement joins TRBV7-6 to TRBJ2-5; a possible D gene is TRBD2 (5 bases). The CDR3 is 18 residues long. Germline assignment: CDR1 SGHVS and CDR2 FNYEAQ. V dropped 5 bases and J dropped 1 base, with 23 bases sitting between them.

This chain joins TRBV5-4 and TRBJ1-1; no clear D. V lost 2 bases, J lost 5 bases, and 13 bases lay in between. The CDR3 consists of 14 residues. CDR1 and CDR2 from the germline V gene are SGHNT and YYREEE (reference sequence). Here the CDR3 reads CASSFAQRGTEAFF. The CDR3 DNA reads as TGTGCCAGCAGCTTCGCGCAGCGAGGGACTGAAGCTTTCTTT.

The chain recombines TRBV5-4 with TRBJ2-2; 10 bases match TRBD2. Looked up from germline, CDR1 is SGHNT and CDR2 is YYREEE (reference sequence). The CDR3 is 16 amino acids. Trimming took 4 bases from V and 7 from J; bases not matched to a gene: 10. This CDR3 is CASSRTSGGRGGELFF. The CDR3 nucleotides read TGTGCCAGCAGCCGGACTAGCGGAGGACGTGGCGGGGAGCTGTTTTTT.

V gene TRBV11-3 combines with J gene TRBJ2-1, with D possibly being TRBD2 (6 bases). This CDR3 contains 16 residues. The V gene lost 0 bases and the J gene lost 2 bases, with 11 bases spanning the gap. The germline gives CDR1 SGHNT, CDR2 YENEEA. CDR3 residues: CASSLDGLNPYNEQFF. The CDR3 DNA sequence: TGTGCCAGCAGCTTAGACGGACTAAACCCCTACAATGAGCAGTTCTTC.

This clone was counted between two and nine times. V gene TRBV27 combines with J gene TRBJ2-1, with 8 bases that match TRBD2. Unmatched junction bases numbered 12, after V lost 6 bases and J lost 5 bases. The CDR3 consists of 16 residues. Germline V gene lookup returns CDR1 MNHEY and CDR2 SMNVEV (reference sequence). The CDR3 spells CASSLLAGSTNNEQFF. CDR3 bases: TGTGCCAGCAGCCTTCTAGCGGGCTCAACCAACAATGAGCAGTTCTTC.

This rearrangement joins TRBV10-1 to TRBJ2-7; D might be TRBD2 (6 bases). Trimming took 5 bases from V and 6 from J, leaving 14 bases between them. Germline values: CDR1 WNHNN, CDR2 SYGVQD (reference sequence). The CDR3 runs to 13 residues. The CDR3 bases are TGCGCCAGCAGTCCCCGGCGGGAAGGCGAGCAGTACGTC. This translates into CASSPRREGEQYV.

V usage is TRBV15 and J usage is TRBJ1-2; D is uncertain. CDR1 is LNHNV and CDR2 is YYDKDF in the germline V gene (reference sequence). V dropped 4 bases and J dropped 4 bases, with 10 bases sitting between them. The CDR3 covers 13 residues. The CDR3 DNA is TGTGCCACCAGCAAGGCGAGGTCCTATGGCTACACCTTC. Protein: CATSKARSYGYTF.

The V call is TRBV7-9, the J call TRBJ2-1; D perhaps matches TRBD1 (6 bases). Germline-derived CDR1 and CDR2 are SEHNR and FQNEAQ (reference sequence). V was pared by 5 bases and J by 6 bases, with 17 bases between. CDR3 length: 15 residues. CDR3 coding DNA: TGTGCCAGCAGCCGTGACAGGCGAAAAGGCAATGAGCAGTTCTTC. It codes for CASSRDRRKGNEQFF.

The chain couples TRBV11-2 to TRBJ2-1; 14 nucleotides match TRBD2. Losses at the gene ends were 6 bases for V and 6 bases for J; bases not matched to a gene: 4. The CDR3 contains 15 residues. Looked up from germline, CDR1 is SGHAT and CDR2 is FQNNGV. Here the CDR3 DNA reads TGTGCCAGCAGACCGGGGACTAGCGGGGGCAATGAGCAGTTCTTC. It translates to CASRPGTSGGNEQFF.

CDR3 bases: TGTGCCAGCAGCTTAGTGGACGGGATGAATTCACCCCTCCACTTT. Translated, it gives CASSLVDGMNSPLHF. This chain joins TRBV7-9 and TRBJ1-6; D is undetermined. This CDR3 has 15 residues. The V and J ends lost 1 base and 7 bases respectively, with 11 bases between them. Germline V gene lookup returns CDR1 SEHNR and CDR2 FQNEAQ (reference sequence).

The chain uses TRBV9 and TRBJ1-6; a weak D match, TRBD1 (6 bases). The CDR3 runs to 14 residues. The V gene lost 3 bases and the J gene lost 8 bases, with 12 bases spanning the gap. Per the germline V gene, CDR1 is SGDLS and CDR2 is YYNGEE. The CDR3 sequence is CASSAQGSYSPLHF. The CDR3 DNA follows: TGTGCCAGCAGCGCACAGGGTTCTTATTCACCCCTCCACTTT.